This T cell receptor beta chain emerged from a study of shared clonotypes between healthy human individuals. The CDR3 is 16 residues long. The germline V gene has CDR1 ENHRY and CDR2 SYGVKD. The ends lost 6 bases at V and 4 bases at J; junction bases unmatched: 10. Generated by immunoSEQ multiplex PCR, the TCRdb table keeps only in-frame clones and is missing some. Among roughly 2,300,000 clones listed, just under 95% were seen once. The TCR comes from a young man in good health. Some clones in this sample may be carry-over from other donors' samples. Material for sequencing was naive CD4+ T cells from PBMCs. Subset in this sample: CD45RA+ positively selected. The V call is TRBV10-3, the J call TRBJ2-2, with 8 bases identical to TRBD1. CDR3 amino acids: CAISTPRQGITGELFF. The CDR3, as DNA: TGTGCCATCAGCACCCCTCGACAGGGGATCACCGGGGAGCTGTTTTTT.